This T cell receptor (beta chain) was captured in a study of T cells in Graves' hyperthyroidism and ophthalmopathy. The CDR3 runs 13 residues. Germline V gives CDR1 DFQATT, CDR2 SNEGSKA (reference sequence). Trimming shortened V by 3 bases and J by 5 bases, and 11 bases separated the two germline ends. Only a few counts were recorded for this clonotype. Amplification of TCR beta CDR3 regions was performed using RNA transcripts as template. HTBI primers drove first-round RT-PCR of the TCR CDR3. TCRdb ran MiXCR on the multiplex PCR reads and lists one entry per CDR3 protein. The table has 300,000 to 450,000 distinct CDR3 sequences, 15% to 19% seen once; the top ten hold roughly 26%.

This clonotype originated in a young woman with Graves' hyperthyroidism that later progressed to Graves' ophthalmopathy. The chain carries TRBV20-1 and TRBJ2-1, with no clear D. The sequencing input was blood. CDR3 DNA: TGCAGTGCTAGCGACCCTCCCAACAATGAGCAGTTCTTC. Translation: CSASDPPNNEQFF.